What follows are 9 T cell receptor beta chains derived from one specimen sequenced in a study of blood T cells in healthy people across ages. A second PCR, run for about 7 to 11 cycles, used a sample-barcoded 5' primer plus a J-beta primer mix. MiXCR, applied by TCRdb to the 5' RACE reads, yields one record per CDR3 protein. The sample has 1.5 million to 2 million distinct CDR3 sequences, approximately 39% seen once; the top ten hold under 25%. Sequences were obtained from blood. The source of these receptors is a human donor in good health.

The V gene is TRBV9, the J gene TRBJ2-5; either TRBD1 or TRBD2 may fit D (6 bases each). The length of the CDR3 is 14 residues. V lost 0 bases and J lost 4, with 10 bases in between. Germline assignment: CDR1 SGDLS and CDR2 YYNGEE. CDR3 sequence (DNA): TGTGCCAGCAGCGTAGGGGGGGCCAGAGAGACCCAGTACTTC. Protein sequence: CASSVGGARETQYF.

The chain couples TRBV14 to TRBJ1-1; tentatively, D is TRBD1 (5 bases). From germline, CDR1 is SGHDN and CDR2 FVKESK. The length of the CDR3 is 16 residues. Trimming stripped 1 base from V and 1 base from J, with 13 bases between. The CDR3 region has the DNA TGTGCCAGCAGCCAAGGCGGGGCCCACCAGAACACTGAAGCTTTCTTT. Its translation is CASSQGGAHQNTEAFF.

The gene calls are TRBV7-2 and TRBJ2-1, with 10 positions matching TRBD2. The J call may be incorrect, as the DNA end agrees better with TRBJ2-7. There are 15 residues in the CDR3. In germline, CDR1 is SGHTA, CDR2 FQGNSA. CDR3 sequence reads: CASSSQAGGPGEQYF. DNA for the CDR3: TGTGCCAGCAGCTCTCAAGCGGGGGGGCCTGGTGAGCAGTACTTC.

This clonotype was recorded a few times. The gene calls are TRBV7-2 and TRBJ1-2; D might be TRBD1 (5 bases). CDR1 is SGHTA and CDR2 is FQGNSA in the germline V gene. Trimming removed 0 bases at V and 7 bases at J, with 6 bases between. CDR3 length: 12 residues. CDR3 amino acids: CASSLAGAGYTF. The CDR3 DNA follows: TGTGCCAGCAGCTTAGCAGGGGCTGGCTACACCTTC.

The CDR3 protein is CASSITSASYEQYF. The CDR3 DNA reads as TGTGCCAGCAGCATAACTAGCGCTTCCTACGAGCAGTACTTC. V gene TRBV9 combines with J gene TRBJ2-7; TRBD2 matches at 7 bases. Germline V gene sequence: CDR1 SGDLS, CDR2 YYNGEE. The CDR3 consists of 14 residues. With V trimmed by 4 bases and J by 1 base, 5 bases remained unmatched.

The chain couples TRBV5-1 to TRBJ2-3; 11 bases are shared with TRBD1. CDR3 length: 15 amino acids. The junction had 4 bases not matched to a gene; V was cut back by 4 bases and J by 3 bases. CDR1 is SGHRS, CDR2 YFSETQ, per germline. CDR3 nucleotides: TGCGCCAGCAGCGGGGGGACAGGGGGAACAGATACGCAGTATTTT. The encoded protein is CASSGGTGGTDTQYF.

This CDR3 reads CASSFGLASNYGYTF. The CDR3 coding sequence is TGTGCCAGCAGCTTCGGACTTGCCTCTAACTATGGCTACACCTTC. The chain combines TRBV7-2 with TRBJ1-2; D uncertain. CDR1 and CDR2 (germline): SGHTA, FQGNSA. This CDR3 has 15 amino acids. Between the trimmed V and J ends, which lost 3 bases and 0 bases, there was a span of 11 bases.

The chain is built from TRBV12-3 or TRBV12-4 and TRBJ1-2; D is unclear. Trimming stripped 6 bases from V and 6 bases from J, with 8 bases between. This CDR3 is built from 11 residues. This chain's CDR3 is CASSRLDGYTF. The CDR3 coding sequence is TGTGCCAGCAGCAGACTGGATGGCTACACCTTC.

V and J are TRBV5-1 and TRBJ2-2; D may be TRBD1 (5 bases). The CDR3 runs to 16 residues. CDR1 is SGHRS and CDR2 is YFSETQ in the germline V gene. Trimming left V 0 bases short and J 4 bases short, with 13 bases between. The CDR3 sequence: CASSLVFDRGTGELFF. The DNA of the CDR3 is TGCGCCAGCAGCTTGGTGTTCGACAGAGGCACCGGGGAGCTGTTTTTT.